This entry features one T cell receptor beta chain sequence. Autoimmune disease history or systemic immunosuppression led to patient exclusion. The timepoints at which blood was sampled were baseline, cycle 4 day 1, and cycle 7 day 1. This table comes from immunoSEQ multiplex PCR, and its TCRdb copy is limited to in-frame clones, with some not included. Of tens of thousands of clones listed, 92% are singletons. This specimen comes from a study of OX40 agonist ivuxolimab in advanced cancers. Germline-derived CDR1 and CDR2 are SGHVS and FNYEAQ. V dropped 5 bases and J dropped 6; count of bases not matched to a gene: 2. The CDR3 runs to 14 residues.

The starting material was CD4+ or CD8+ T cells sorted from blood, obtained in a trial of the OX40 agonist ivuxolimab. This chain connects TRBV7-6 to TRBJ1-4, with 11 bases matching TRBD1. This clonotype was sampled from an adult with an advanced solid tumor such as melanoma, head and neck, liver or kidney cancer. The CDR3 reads CASSRDRGYEKLFF. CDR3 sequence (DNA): TGTGCCAGCAGCCGGGACAGGGGGTATGAAAAACTGTTTTTT.